The 31 T cell receptor beta chains below come from one sample, sequenced in a study of T-cell reconstitution after alpha-beta-depleted transplantation in children. TCRbeta library construction was performed incorporating unique molecular identifiers. One entry per CDR3 protein results from TCRdb running MiXCR on the PCR reads. The table records approximately 590,000 distinct CDR3 sequences, 8% to 11% of them present only once. The sequencing used PBMCs from the stem cell graft donor, collected from the stem cell graft. The origin of the receptors is a human donor who donated a stem cell graft to a child with acute myeloid leukemia.

This clonotype came up many times. J is TRBJ1-5 and V is TRBV7-8; D is possibly TRBD1 (5 bases). This CDR3 contains 13 residues. Per the germline V gene, CDR1 is SGHVS and CDR2 is FQNEAQ. Trimming pared 5 bases from V and 4 bases from J, leaving 9 bases between. CDR3 amino acids: CASSIRQNQPQHF. The DNA of the CDR3 is TGTGCCAGCAGCATTCGACAGAATCAGCCCCAGCATTTT.

The chain links TRBV6-5 to TRBJ1-1, with D unclear. Germline V gene lookup returns CDR1 MNHEY and CDR2 SVGAGI. V shed 2 bases and J shed 1 base, with 8 bases lying between them. The CDR3 has 14 residues. The CDR3 DNA reads as TGTGCCAGCAGTTACGCAGCCGAGAACACTGAAGCTTTCTTT. Amino acids: CASSYAAENTEAFF.

V usage is TRBV29-1 and J usage is TRBJ2-1; D call uncertain. Between the trimmed V and J ends, which lost 6 bases and 7 bases, there was a span of 4 bases. CDR1 is SQVTM and CDR2 is ANQGSEA in the germline V gene. This CDR3 spans 9 amino acids. Written as DNA, the CDR3 is TGCAGCGTCGCGAATGAGCAGTTCTTC. Encoded protein: CSVANEQFF.

This rearrangement joins TRBV7-2 to TRBJ2-7, with 7 bases fitting TRBD2. Unmatched junction bases numbered 11, after V lost 5 bases and J lost 4 bases. Germline V gene data show CDR1 as SGHTA and CDR2 as FQGNSA. CDR3 length: 15 residues. The CDR3 reads CASSPTSEGYYEQYF. The CDR3 DNA is TGTGCCAGCAGCCCCACTAGCGAGGGGTATTACGAGCAGTACTTC.

In its sample, this clonotype was seen a few times. The chain is built from TRBV5-1 and TRBJ2-1; D unclear. The CDR3 covers 15 residues. Per germline, CDR1 SGHRS and CDR2 YFSETQ. V was pared by 1 base and J by 7 bases, with 15 bases between. CDR3 nucleotides: TGCGCCAGCAGCTTGCCTCCGACCCCCGCAAATGAGCAGTTCTTC. It encodes CASSLPPTPANEQFF.

This clonotype turned up a few times. This sequence joins TRBV6-2 or TRBV6-3 and TRBJ2-7; tentatively, D is TRBD1 (6 bases). CDR3 size: 15 residues. The germline CDR1 and CDR2 sequences are MNHEY and SVGEGT. V was cut by 0 bases and J by 6 bases, with 15 bases left in between. The chain's CDR3 is CASSYSDSYRREQYF. The CDR3 DNA reads as TGTGCCAGCAGTTACTCGGACAGTTACCGTCGCGAGCAGTACTTC.

Only a few counts were recorded for this clonotype. The V and J genes are TRBV7-9 and TRBJ2-2; the match to TRBD1 covers 8 bases. CDR1 is SEHNR, CDR2 FQNEAQ, per germline (reference sequence). This CDR3 is built from 14 residues. After removal of 11 bases from V and 1 base from J, the junction contained 6 bases not matched to a gene. This CDR3 is CAGDRGENTGELFF. The CDR3 DNA follows: TGTGCCGGTGACAGGGGCGAGAACACCGGGGAGCTGTTTTTT.

The chain links TRBV4-3 to TRBJ2-1, with unresolved D. Per germline, CDR1 LGHNA and CDR2 YSLEER. The CDR3 consists of 11 residues. V lost 8 bases and J 5 bases, leaving 7 bases between the germline ends. The CDR3 nucleotides read TGCGCCAGCGCTCTTAACAATGAGCAGTTCTTC. This gives the protein CASALNNEQFF.

The table lists this clonotype with a few counts. The V call is TRBV18, the J call TRBJ2-3; D gene ambiguous. This CDR3 region has 12 residues. Between the trimmed V and J ends, which lost 0 bases and 5 bases, there was a span of 3 bases. In germline, CDR1 is KGHSH, CDR2 LQKENI. The CDR3 loop is CASSPPEDTQYF. As DNA, the CDR3 is TGTGCCAGCTCACCACCGGAAGATACGCAGTATTTT.

In this sample, this clonotype turned up a few times. The gene calls are TRBV13 and TRBJ2-7, with 12 bases identical to TRBD1. Germline lookup yields CDR1 PRHDT and CDR2 FYEKMQ (reference sequence). CDR3 length: 16 amino acids. V was pared by 3 bases and J by 7 bases, with 10 bases of the junction left unmatched. CDR3 in amino acids: CASSLGQGAGWMEQYF. The CDR3 DNA follows: TGTGCCAGCAGCTTGGGACAGGGGGCTGGATGGATGGAGCAGTACTTC.

The gene calls are TRBV20-1 and TRBJ2-2; 10 bases fit TRBD2. The germline CDR1 and CDR2 sequences are DFQATT and SNEGSKA (reference sequence). This CDR3 is built from 17 residues. CDR3 bases: TGCAGCGCAACAGGGGAAAGGACTAGCGGGAACACCGGGGAGCTGTTTTTT. It codes for CSATGERTSGNTGELFF.

This clonotype was detected a few times. The rearrangement links TRBV29-1 to TRBJ1-3; D unresolved. The V end was cut by 1 base, the J end by 4 bases, with 11 bases between. This CDR3 is built from 14 residues. Germline V gene data show CDR1 as SQVTM and CDR2 as ANQGSEA. CDR3 loop: CSVEARRRGNTIYF. DNA of the CDR3: TGCAGCGTTGAAGCCCGACGCCGAGGAAACACCATATATTTT. Using reference TRBV29-1 and TRBJ1-3 for the parts outside the CDR3, the full variable domain is SAVISQKPSRDICQRGTSLTIQCQVDSQVTMMFWYRQQPGQSLTLIATANQGSEATYESGFVIDKFPISRPNLTFSTLTVSNMSPEDSSIYLCSVEARRRGNTIYFGEGSWLTVV.

A remark on this clonotype: As the CDR3 is not closed by the conserved phenylalanine or tryptophan, this likely results from a read error. V and J are TRBV6-2 or TRBV6-3 and TRBJ2-1; TRBD2 aligns across 9 bases. Unmatched junction bases numbered 3, after V lost 1 base and J lost 5 bases. CDR1 is MNHEY, CDR2 SVGEGT, per germline. This CDR3 comprises 15 residues. Here the CDR3 DNA reads TGTGCCAGCAGTTACTTGGGACTAGCCAACAATGAGCAGTTCTCC. This translates into CASSYLGLANNEQFS.

This clonotype was picked up a small number of times. The chain links TRBV10-3 to TRBJ2-1, with D perhaps TRBD1 or TRBD2 (6 bases each). Per the germline V gene, CDR1 is ENHRY and CDR2 is SYGVKD. This CDR3 has 14 amino acids. Trimming took 4 bases from V and 7 from J, leaving 14 bases between them. CDR3 in DNA: TGTGCCATCAGTGTAGGTACAGGGAGGAATGAGCAGTTCTTC. It codes for CAISVGTGRNEQFF.

This clonotype showed up many times. The V gene is TRBV12-3 or TRBV12-4, the J gene TRBJ2-7; 8 positions match TRBD2. V lost 6 bases and J lost 5; bases outside the gene matches: 12. The CDR3 contains 15 residues. The CDR3 coding sequence is TGTGCCAGCAGCTTATACTCGTCCGGGGGGGACGAGCAGTACTTC. Residues: CASSLYSSGGDEQYF.

This clonotype was counted at least ten times. This chain uses TRBV19 with TRBJ2-1, with 12 bases matching TRBD2. Germline lookup yields CDR1 LNHDA and CDR2 SQIVND (reference sequence). This CDR3 is 14 amino acids long. The V segment lost 8 bases and the J segment 7 bases; nucleotides outside the gene matches: 6. The CDR3 nucleotides read TGTGCCAGTCGACTAGCGGGAGAAGCGAATGAGCAGTTCTTC. Amino acids: CASRLAGEANEQFF.

This chain connects TRBV18 to TRBJ2-3; tentatively, D is TRBD2 (6 bases). The CDR3 runs 15 residues. V gave up 1 base and J gave up 4 bases, with 12 bases separating them. Germline V gives CDR1 KGHSH, CDR2 LQKENI. The DNA for the CDR3 is TGTGCCAGCTCACCACTCCCTAGCGCCCCAGATACGCAGTATTTT. Protein: CASSPLPSAPDTQYF.

The chain uses TRBV20-1 and TRBJ2-7, with D tentatively TRBD1 (6 bases). Germline-derived CDR1 and CDR2 are DFQATT and SNEGSKA (reference sequence). Trimming shortened V by 7 bases and J by 6 bases, and 16 bases separated the two germline ends. CDR3 size: 12 residues. The CDR3 region is CSVRGNQGEQYF. The CDR3 nucleotides are TGCAGTGTCAGGGGTAATCAGGGCGAGCAGTACTTC.

This clonotype was picked up a small number of times. The chain is built from TRBV4-3 and TRBJ2-5, with 8 bases lining up with TRBD2. V dropped 4 bases and J dropped 5; count of bases not matched to a gene: 15. This CDR3 contains 17 residues. Germline assignment: CDR1 LGHNA and CDR2 YSLEER. CDR3 nucleotide sequence: TGCGCCAGCAGCCCGTCCGGGGGCGGGAGGCCGAGGGAGACCCAGTACTTC. Translation: CASSPSGGGRPRETQYF.

This clonotype was counted between two and nine times. This chain uses TRBV28 with TRBJ2-1, with D perhaps TRBD2 (6 bases). This CDR3 comprises 12 residues. Germline V lookup: CDR1 MDHEN, CDR2 SYDVKM. The V gene lost 6 bases and the J gene lost 9 bases, with 12 bases spanning the gap. The CDR3 coding sequence is TGTGCCAGCAGCCACGTGGGGGGTGAGCAGTTCTTC. This gives the protein CASSHVGGEQFF.

The table lists this clonotype with many counts. The genes are TRBV7-2 and TRBJ1-6; tentatively, D is TRBD1 (5 bases). The V gene lost 0 bases and the J gene lost 10 bases, with 7 bases spanning the gap. The CDR3 has 13 amino acids. Germline assignment: CDR1 SGHTA and CDR2 FQGNSA. CDR3 residues: CASSLAGDSPLHF. The CDR3 nucleotides read TGTGCCAGCAGCTTAGCAGGGGACTCACCCCTCCACTTT.

This clonotype was counted only a few times. The chain has TRBV24-1 and TRBJ2-4; D is unresolved. The germline V gene encodes CDR1 KGHDR and CDR2 SFDVKD. V was trimmed by 9 bases and J by 6 bases, leaving 17 bases between them. The CDR3 is made up of 14 amino acids. In DNA form, the CDR3 reads TGTGCCACCCCAAATACAGCAACTTTAAACATTCAGTACTTC. This translates into CATPNTATLNIQYF.

This clonotype has just a few counts. The J gene is TRBJ2-5, the V gene TRBV20-1, with D perhaps TRBD2 (5 bases). This CDR3 is built from 15 residues. Deletions cut 6 bases from V and 5 bases from J, with 22 bases between. Germline V lookup: CDR1 DFQATT, CDR2 SNEGSKA (reference sequence). DNA of the CDR3: TGCAGTGCCCAGGACGGAAAGACTAAGATCGAGACCCAGTACTTC. Translation gives CSAQDGKTKIETQYF.

The CDR3 reads CASSNPGTPTQYF. CDR3 sequence (DNA): TGCGCCAGCAGCAACCCCGGGACCCCAACCCAGTACTTC. This rearrangement joins TRBV5-1 to TRBJ2-5; D could derive from TRBD1 or TRBD2 (5 bases each). V was shortened by 4 bases and J by 8 bases, with 15 bases between the two germline ends. CDR3 length: 13 residues. CDR1 SGHRS and CDR2 YFSETQ come from the germline V gene.

This clonotype appeared many times. CDR3 residues: CASSPTGTGAYEQYF. The CDR3 DNA reads TGTGCCAGCAGCCCCACCGGGACAGGGGCCTACGAGCAGTACTTC. The chain recombines TRBV7-3 with TRBJ2-7; TRBD1 matches 10 bases. The CDR3 is 15 residues long. Trimming took 5 bases from V and 2 from J; bases not matched to a gene: 6. Per germline, CDR1 SGHTA and CDR2 FQGTGA. The full variable domain, rest sourced from reference TRBV7-3 and TRBJ2-7, is GAGVSQTPSNKVTEKGKYVELRCDPISGHTALYWYRQSLGQGPEFLIYFQGTGAADDSGLPNDRFFAVRPEGSVSTLKIQRTERGDSAVYLCASSPTGTGAYEQYFGPGTRLTVT.

Details on this clonotype: A much larger clone lies one base from this, so it may be a read error. This chain connects TRBV24-1 to TRBJ2-2; either TRBD1 or TRBD2 may supply D (5 bases each). Germline V gene lookup returns CDR1 KGHDR and CDR2 SFDVKD. The CDR3 is 13 residues long. CDR3 protein: CATRGSNIGELFF. The CDR3 nucleotides are TGTGCCACCCGGGGCTCCAACATCGGGGAGCTGTTTTTT.

This clonotype occurred many times. The chain couples TRBV9 to TRBJ2-1; D is ambiguous. This CDR3 region has 13 residues. Germline loops: CDR1 SGDLS, CDR2 YYNGEE. Between the trimmed V and J ends, which lost 0 bases and 10 bases, there was a span of 11 bases. The chain's CDR3 is CASSVGAEQEQFF. For the CDR3, the DNA is TGTGCCAGCAGCGTAGGGGCGGAGCAAGAGCAGTTCTTC.

CDR3 bases: TGTGCCAGCAGCCAAGATCTCTTAACTATCAGCTCCTACAATGAGCAGTTCTTC. It specifies CASSQDLLTISSYNEQFF. The V call is TRBV14, the J call TRBJ2-1; no reliable D call. V was shortened by 0 bases and J by 0 bases, with 15 bases between the two germline ends. This CDR3 is built from 18 residues. Germline CDR1 and CDR2: SGHDN and FVKESK.

This clonotype was seen repeatedly, ten times or more. The junction departs from the called germline gene at one end, perhaps through a read error. This chain uses TRBV5-1 with TRBJ2-5, with D unclear. CDR1 and CDR2 (germline): SGHRS, YFSETQ. The CDR3 runs 11 residues. Here the CDR3 reads CASSLEETQYF. CDR3 DNA: TGTGCCAGCAGCTTAGAAGAGACCCAGTACTTC.

The chain links TRBV11-2 to TRBJ1-2; a weak D match, TRBD1 (5 bases). The ends were cut back, 8 bases at V and 3 bases at J, with 13 bases in the middle. Per germline, CDR1 SGHAT and CDR2 FQNNGV. The CDR3 is 13 amino acids. This chain's CDR3 is CASAPGGYYGYTF. CDR3 sequence (DNA): TGTGCCAGCGCTCCGGGGGGGTACTATGGCTACACCTTC.

This clonotype was observed a handful of times. The rearrangement uses TRBV29-1 and TRBJ2-3; D uncertain. This CDR3 has 13 residues. Germline V gene data show CDR1 as SQVTM and CDR2 as ANQGSEA. V was clipped by 4 bases and J by 3 bases, with 11 bases between them. This CDR3 reads CSVVSPRTDTQYF. CDR3 bases: TGCAGCGTTGTGTCCCCTCGGACAGATACGCAGTATTTT.